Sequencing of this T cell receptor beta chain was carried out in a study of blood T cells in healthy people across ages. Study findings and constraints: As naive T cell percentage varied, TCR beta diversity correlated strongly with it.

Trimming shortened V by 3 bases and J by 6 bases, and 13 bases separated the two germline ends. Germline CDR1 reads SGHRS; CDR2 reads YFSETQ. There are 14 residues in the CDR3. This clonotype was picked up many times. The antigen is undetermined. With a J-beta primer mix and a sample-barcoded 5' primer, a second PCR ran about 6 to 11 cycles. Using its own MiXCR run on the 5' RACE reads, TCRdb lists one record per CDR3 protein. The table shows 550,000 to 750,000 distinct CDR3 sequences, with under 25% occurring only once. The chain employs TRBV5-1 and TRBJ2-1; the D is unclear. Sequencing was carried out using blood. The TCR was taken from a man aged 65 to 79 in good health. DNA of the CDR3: TGCGCCAGCAGCTCCGTCGGTGTCTTCAATGAGCAGTTCTTC. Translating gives CASSSVGVFNEQFF.